Sequencing of this TCR beta chain was carried out in a study of blood T cell repertoires in COVID-19. Study background: From the United States, Italy and Spain came samples of acute and convalescent COVID-19. From T cells, B-cell-depleted T cells, or PBMCs came the material, which was cDNA or gDNA.

The germline V gene has CDR1 SGDLS and CDR2 YYNGEE. V was trimmed by 5 bases and J by 3 bases, leaving 11 bases between them. The CDR3 extends over 13 amino acids. Original analysis: Counts of nucleated cells, estimated from reference gene primer amplification, were obtained. Libraries were prepared by immunoSEQ multiplex PCR; TCRdb keeps only in-frame clonotypes and omits some of them. The V and J calls and clone size were taken over from that table, and D and trimming were inferred from the DNA. This table holds 100,000 to 150,000 clones, roughly 90% found once. The V gene is TRBV9, the J gene TRBJ2-5; D might be TRBD2 (5 bases). The clonotype comes from a man in his 70s with active COVID-19. The specimen was peripheral blood. In DNA form, the CDR3 reads TGTGCCAGCAGTATCCACGGGGAAGAGACCCAGTACTTC. Translation: CASSIHGEETQYF.